This T cell receptor (beta chain) appears in the sequencing data of a study of PD-L1 blockade in urothelial cancer. The table came from immunoSEQ multiplex PCR; TCRdb's copy has only in-frame clones and leaves some out. Of 20,000 to 30,000 clones listed, around 88% are singletons. The V and J ends lost 5 bases and 2 bases, in that order; junction bases with no gene match: 8. The CDR3 sequence is 14 residues long. Looked up from germline, CDR1 is SQVTM and CDR2 is ANQGSEA. This receptor was obtained from a man aged 60 to 69 with urothelial cancer. The chain carries TRBV29-1 and TRBJ2-5; 7 bases map to TRBD1. The sequences come from PBMCs, collected around atezolizumab (anti-PD-L1) treatment. The CDR3 DNA sequence: TGCAGCGTTTCCCCCAGGACAGGTCAAGAGACCCAGTACTTC. Translation gives CSVSPRTGQETQYF.